This is a list of T cell receptor beta chains from one sample in a study of identical twins. TCRdb re-derived calls from the 5' RACE reads in MiXCR, one entry per CDR3 protein. The sample lists hundreds of thousands of distinct CDR3 sequences, around 6% seen once, with around 1.9% in the top ten. What was sequenced was naive T cells sorted from blood. The receptor set was obtained from a man younger than 30 in good health. Each CDR3 is given with its conserved first and last residue. The D gene is left open where the match is weak. Expanded clones get a size class; other rows say once, few or many, or leave the size out.

v_call: TRBV9; clone_size: many; j_call: TRBJ2-5; d_call: TRBD2; cdr3_nt: TGTGCCAGCAGCGTAGCGGGAGGCAAAGAGACCCAGTACTTC; cdr3_aa: CASSVAGGKETQYF
v_call: TRBV4-2; clone_size: .; j_call: TRBJ2-3; d_call: TRBD2; cdr3_nt: TGTGCCAGCAGCCAAGTAGCGGGATCAGATACGCAGTATTTT; cdr3_aa: CASSQVAGSDTQYF
v_call: TRBV24-1; clone_size: many; j_call: TRBJ2-1; d_call: TRBD1; cdr3_nt: TGTGCCACCAGTGGAGGATTCCGGGACAGGGGTCGGCAGTTCTTC; cdr3_aa: CATSGGFRDRGRQFF
v_call: TRBV27; clone_size: .; j_call: TRBJ1-1; d_call: .; cdr3_nt: TGTGCCAGCAGTTTATCCGGGGCGCGGAACACTGAAGCTTTCTTT; cdr3_aa: CASSLSGARNTEAFF
v_call: TRBV29-1; clone_size: many; j_call: TRBJ1-1; d_call: TRBD1; cdr3_nt: TGCAGCGTTGGAGGGGGCGCGACTGAAGCTTTCTTT; cdr3_aa: CSVGGGATEAFF
v_call: TRBV6-1; clone_size: few; j_call: TRBJ2-3; d_call: .; cdr3_nt: TGTGCCAGCAGCCCCCAGTCTATCGCCAGAGGAGATACGCAGTATTTT; cdr3_aa: CASSPQSIARGDTQYF
v_call: TRBV7-2; clone_size: many; j_call: TRBJ1-1; d_call: .; cdr3_nt: TGTGCCAGCAGCTTAAAGGGACACTTGAACACTGAAGCTTTCTTT; cdr3_aa: CASSLKGHLNTEAFF
v_call: TRBV5-6; clone_size: many; j_call: TRBJ2-1; d_call: TRBD1; cdr3_nt: TGTGCCAGCAGGGGACAGGTCGGGAATGAGCAGTTCTTC; cdr3_aa: CASRGQVGNEQFF
v_call: TRBV18; clone_size: .; j_call: TRBJ2-3; d_call: .; cdr3_nt: TGTGCCAGCTCACCGCCGGTGGAAGATACGCAGTATTTT; cdr3_aa: CASSPPVEDTQYF
v_call: TRBV7-9; clone_size: .; j_call: TRBJ1-2; d_call: TRBD1; cdr3_nt: TGTGCCAGCAGTCAGCCGACAGGGGGCTCTGGCTATGGCTACACCTTC; cdr3_aa: CASSQPTGGSGYGYTF
v_call: TRBV20-1; clone_size: many; j_call: TRBJ2-5; d_call: TRBD2; cdr3_nt: TGCAGTGCTTCCGGGACTAGCGGCTTTTCGGCGGGGGAGACCCAGTACTTC; cdr3_aa: CSASGTSGFSAGETQYF
v_call: TRBV20-1; clone_size: few; j_call: TRBJ2-1; d_call: TRBD2; cdr3_nt: TGCAGTGCTAGAGATTTAAGAGCGGGGACCTACAATGAGCAGTTCTTC; cdr3_aa: CSARDLRAGTYNEQFF
v_call: TRBV4-2; clone_size: few; j_call: TRBJ1-2; d_call: TRBD1; cdr3_nt: TGTGCCAGCAGCCAAGACCCAGGGGGTTTTAACTATGGCTACACCTTC; cdr3_aa: CASSQDPGGFNYGYTF
v_call: TRBV4-2; clone_size: many; j_call: TRBJ2-1; d_call: TRBD2; cdr3_nt: TGTGCCAGCAGCCATTTTAAACCGGGACTAGCGGGAGTAGGTCGGTACAATGAGCAGTTCTTC; cdr3_aa: CASSHFKPGLAGVGRYNEQFF
v_call: TRBV20-1; clone_size: .; j_call: TRBJ2-1; d_call: TRBD2; cdr3_nt: TGCAGTGCTAGCGTCGGACTAGCGGGTTACAATGAGCAGTTCTTC; cdr3_aa: CSASVGLAGYNEQFF
v_call: TRBV11-2; clone_size: few; j_call: TRBJ2-2; d_call: TRBD2; cdr3_nt: TGTGCCAGCAGCTTAGGGACTAGCGGGAGACGGGACACCGGGGAGCTGTTTTTT; cdr3_aa: CASSLGTSGRRDTGELFF
v_call: TRBV11-2; clone_size: .; j_call: TRBJ2-5; d_call: TRBD2; cdr3_nt: TGTGCCAGCAGCTCATGGACTAGCGGCTACCAAGAGACCCAGTACTTC; cdr3_aa: CASSSWTSGYQETQYF
v_call: TRBV12-3/TRBV12-4; clone_size: many; j_call: TRBJ2-3; d_call: TRBD2; cdr3_nt: TGTGCCAGCGGGACTAGCGACACAGATACGCAGTATTTT; cdr3_aa: CASGTSDTDTQYF
v_call: TRBV27; clone_size: .; j_call: TRBJ1-6; d_call: .; cdr3_nt: TGTGCCAGCAGTTTATCCTCTGGCCGGGATTCACCCCTCCACTTT; cdr3_aa: CASSLSSGRDSPLHF
v_call: TRBV2; clone_size: .; j_call: TRBJ1-1; d_call: .; cdr3_nt: TGTGCCAGCAGTGTCGGGGATTTCACTGAAGCTTTCTTT; cdr3_aa: CASSVGDFTEAFF
v_call: TRBV7-9; clone_size: few; j_call: TRBJ1-2; d_call: .; cdr3_nt: TGTGCCAGCAGCGCGGGACGGCAGGGATTCAATGGCTACACCTTC; cdr3_aa: CASSAGRQGFNGYTF
v_call: TRBV12-3/TRBV12-4; clone_size: many; j_call: TRBJ2-7; d_call: .; cdr3_nt: TGTGCCAGCAGTGGGCCCTCCTACGAGCAGTACTTC; cdr3_aa: CASSGPSYEQYF
v_call: TRBV7-9; clone_size: .; j_call: TRBJ2-3; d_call: TRBD2; cdr3_nt: TGTGCCAGCAGCAGAACTAGCGGGAGGAGGGCAGATACGCAGTATTTT; cdr3_aa: CASSRTSGRRADTQYF
v_call: TRBV30; clone_size: .; j_call: TRBJ2-1; d_call: TRBD2; cdr3_nt: TGTGCCTGGAGTGCGGGACTAGCGGGAGTGCCGGGGTCCTACAATGAGCAGTTCTTC; cdr3_aa: CAWSAGLAGVPGSYNEQFF
v_call: TRBV6-5; clone_size: many; j_call: TRBJ1-2; d_call: .; cdr3_nt: TGTGCCAGCAGTTACGAGGGGCCTTATGGCTACACCTTC; cdr3_aa: CASSYEGPYGYTF
v_call: TRBV5-1; clone_size: many; j_call: TRBJ2-4; d_call: .; cdr3_nt: TGCGCCAGCAGCTTGACACGTTTGAGCGACATTCAGTACTTC; cdr3_aa: CASSLTRLSDIQYF
v_call: TRBV28; clone_size: .; j_call: TRBJ2-1; d_call: .; cdr3_nt: TGTGCCAGCAGTTTACCGGGACGGGGGATCAATGAGCAGTTCTTC; cdr3_aa: CASSLPGRGINEQFF
v_call: TRBV5-1; clone_size: many; j_call: TRBJ2-7; d_call: .; cdr3_nt: TGCGCCAGCAGCTTGGGGTCAGTCACTTACGACGAGCAGTACTTC; cdr3_aa: CASSLGSVTYDEQYF
v_call: TRBV2; clone_size: many; j_call: TRBJ1-5; d_call: .; cdr3_nt: TGTGCCAGCAGTGAAACCGGGGTCAATCAGCCCCAGCATTTT; cdr3_aa: CASSETGVNQPQHF
v_call: TRBV7-2; clone_size: few; j_call: TRBJ1-3; d_call: TRBD1; cdr3_nt: TGTGCCAGCAGCCTGATGACAGGGAGAGCTGGAAACACCATATATTTT; cdr3_aa: CASSLMTGRAGNTIYF
v_call: TRBV29-1; clone_size: many; j_call: TRBJ2-1; d_call: .; cdr3_nt: TGCAGCGCCCGACTAGTGTCCTACAATGAGCAGTTCTTC; cdr3_aa: CSARLVSYNEQFF
v_call: TRBV7-9; clone_size: many; j_call: TRBJ2-1; d_call: .; cdr3_nt: TGTGCCAGCAGCTCCGAGGGGGGAGAGTACAATGAGCAGTTCTTC; cdr3_aa: CASSSEGGEYNEQFF
v_call: TRBV4-2; clone_size: many; j_call: TRBJ2-7; d_call: TRBD1; cdr3_nt: TGTGCCAGCAGCCTAAACCGGGACAGAGGCTCCTACGAGCAGTACTTC; cdr3_aa: CASSLNRDRGSYEQYF
v_call: TRBV6-2/TRBV6-3; clone_size: many; j_call: TRBJ1-1; d_call: .; cdr3_nt: TGTGCCAGCAGCTTCGGACAGATTGTGAACACTGAAGCTTTCTTT; cdr3_aa: CASSFGQIVNTEAFF
v_call: TRBV12-3/TRBV12-4; clone_size: many; j_call: TRBJ1-1; d_call: .; cdr3_nt: TGTGCCAGCAGCACTTTGGCCGCTGAAGCTTTCTTT; cdr3_aa: CASSTLAAEAFF